Below, 9 T cell receptor beta chains from the same sample are listed, as sequenced in a study of OX40 agonist ivuxolimab in advanced cancers. The data were produced by immunoSEQ multiplex PCR, yet TCRdb's version contains in-frame clones alone and is incomplete. This table has 80,000 to 100,000 clones, roughly 95% appearing once. Sequenced here: CD4+ or CD8+ T cells sorted from blood, sampled in a trial of the OX40 agonist ivuxolimab. The receptors stem from an adult with an advanced solid tumor such as melanoma, head and neck, liver or kidney cancer.

The chain combines TRBV5-6 with TRBJ1-4; 8 nucleotides match TRBD1. V was clipped by 1 base and J by 8 bases; unmatched bases: 13. The CDR3 has 17 residues. Germline V gene lookup returns CDR1 SGHDT and CDR2 YYEEEE. This CDR3 reads CASSLLDGDRGMEKLFF. Here the CDR3 DNA reads TGTGCCAGCAGCTTGCTTGACGGAGACAGGGGAATGGAAAAACTGTTTTTT.

This sequence joins TRBV27 and TRBJ2-5, with 8 positions matching TRBD2. Germline V gene sequence: CDR1 MNHEY, CDR2 SMNVEV (reference sequence). CDR3 length: 13 amino acids. V lost 10 bases and J lost 1; bases outside the gene matches: 5. For the CDR3, the DNA is TGTGCCAAAGCAACTAGCGGCCAAGAGACCCAGTACTTC. This sequence encodes CAKATSGQETQYF.

V is TRBV27 and J is TRBJ2-1, with 9 bases matching TRBD2. Germline-derived CDR1 and CDR2 are MNHEY and SMNVEV (reference sequence). Trimming took 7 bases from V and 6 from J; bases not matched to a gene: 13. This CDR3 is 16 amino acids long. CDR3 bases: TGTGCCAGCACCGCGGTCACTGCGGGAGGGCCCAATGAGCAGTTCTTC. Translating gives CASTAVTAGGPNEQFF.

This chain joins TRBV5-4 and TRBJ1-3, with 7 bases matching TRBD1. CDR3 length equals 18 residues. Germline V CDR1 and CDR2: SGHNT, YYREEE (reference sequence). V lost 4 bases, J lost 0 bases, and 13 bases stayed unmatched. For the CDR3, the DNA is TGTGCCAGCAGCACCGCCGGGACAGTCACAGGCTCTGGAAACACCATATATTTT. This sequence encodes CASSTAGTVTGSGNTIYF.

The CDR3 here is CASSQEGQDFYGYTF. CDR3 nucleotides: TGCGCCAGCAGCCAAGAGGGCCAAGACTTCTATGGCTACACCTTC. This chain links TRBV4-3 with TRBJ1-2; D not resolved. The germline V and J ends were trimmed by 0 bases and 4 bases, with 12 bases remaining between them. The CDR3 has 15 amino acids. Germline V gene data show CDR1 as LGHNA and CDR2 as YSLEER.

The chain employs TRBV5-1 and TRBJ1-3; D unclear. With 1 base removed from V and 0 bases from J, the gap between germline ends came to 8 bases. Germline lookup yields CDR1 SGHRS and CDR2 YFSETQ. The CDR3 is 15 residues long. CDR3 loop: CASSLNSLSGNTIYF. As DNA, the CDR3 is TGCGCCAGCAGCTTGAACAGTCTCTCTGGAAACACCATATATTTT.

The rearrangement joins TRBV19 to TRBJ2-3, with D possibly matching TRBD2 (5 bases). CDR1 is LNHDA, CDR2 SQIVND, per germline (reference sequence). The V and J ends lost 4 bases and 0 bases respectively, with 17 bases between them. The CDR3 length is 17 residues. The CDR3 region is CASSKALSGFSTDTQYF. The CDR3 DNA reads TGTGCCAGTAGTAAGGCGTTAAGCGGTTTTAGCACAGATACGCAGTATTTT.

This rearrangement joins TRBV13 to TRBJ2-3; D is unresolved. Germline V gene lookup returns CDR1 PRHDT and CDR2 FYEKMQ (reference sequence). V shed 0 bases and J shed 6 bases, with 19 bases lying between them. This CDR3 comprises 17 residues. The CDR3 nucleotides are TGTGCCAGCAGCTTAGGCCTTGGTTATGGGATGGGGGATACGCAGTATTTT. Its protein is CASSLGLGYGMGDTQYF.

This clone was seen a single time. This chain links TRBV6-1 with TRBJ1-5, with 7 bases identical to TRBD1. V gave up 6 bases and J gave up 2 bases; unmatched junction bases: 7. The CDR3 covers 15 residues. Germline V gene data show CDR1 as MNHNS and CDR2 as SASEGT. The CDR3 here is CASRRQGEGNQPQHF. CDR3 coding DNA: TGTGCCAGCAGAAGACAGGGCGAAGGCAATCAGCCCCAGCATTTT.